This T cell receptor beta chain originates from a study of T-cell reconstitution after alpha-beta-depleted transplantation in children. Unique molecular identifiers were used to barcode this TCRbeta library. MiXCR, run by TCRdb on the PCR reads, gives a single entry per CDR3 protein. Counted here are just over 350,000 distinct CDR3 sequences, about an eighth occurring once; the ten biggest clones make up about 3.9%. Trimming cost V 5 bases and J 4 bases, with 17 bases left between them. Per germline, CDR1 MNHEY and CDR2 SMNVEV (reference sequence). The CDR3 loop spans 15 amino acids. This chain joins TRBV27 and TRBJ1-2; no firm D call. Here the sequenced sample was PBMCs, taken from the stem cell graft. The sequence came from a human donor who donated a stem cell graft to a child with Fanconi anemia. The CDR3: CASSTNYNERYGYTF. The CDR3 DNA follows: TGTGCCAGCAGTACCAATTACAACGAGCGCTATGGCTACACCTTC.